The 28 T cell receptor beta chains presented below share a single source sample, sequenced in a study of T cells in women clearing cervical HPV infection. Using immunoSEQ multiplex PCR, the repertoire was profiled, and TCRdb retains in-frame clones only, with some absent. The listing contains more than 20,000 clones. The sample consisted of blood buffy coat. Receptors originate from a woman between 18 and 69 years old with a cervical HPV16 infection that either progressed to CIN3+ or cleared (not recorded which).

A remark on this clone: Read coverage stops 3 residues before the CDR3 terminus; the germline J gene supplies the remainder. V gene TRBV2 combines with J gene TRBJ2-2; D ambiguous. The CDR3 sequence is 14 residues long. Germline loops: CDR1 SNHLY, CDR2 FYNNEI. CDR3 bases read: TGTGCCAGCAGTGCCTTTCAAGCTAATGAAAAG. Translated, it gives CASSAFQANEK. The CDR3 reads in full as CASSAFQANEKLFF.

About this clone itself: The read ends 3 residues shy of where the CDR3 ends; the end is completed using the germline J gene. This chain joins TRBV5-1 and TRBJ2-2; 9 nucleotides align to TRBD1. In germline, CDR1 is SGHRS, CDR2 YFSETQ. The CDR3 contains 14 residues. CDR3 DNA, as far as it was read: TGCGCCAGCAGCTTGGGGACAGGGGAGGAAAAG. Residues: CASSLGTGEEK. The CDR3 in its entirety is CASSLGTGEEKLFF.

Comments on this clone: Sequencing ends 3 residues short of the CDR3 end; the germline J gene provides the rest. This chain joins TRBV19 and TRBJ1-4; D not certain. Germline lookup yields CDR1 LNHDA and CDR2 SQIVND (reference sequence). Deletions cut 6 bases from V and 0 bases from J, with 5 bases between. This CDR3 has 13 residues. The sequenced CDR3 bases are TGTGCCAGTAGGGCAGCAACTAATGAAAAA. Amino acid sequence: CASRAATNEK. The full CDR3 protein is CASRAATNEKLFF.

CDR3 DNA, as far as it was read: TGTGCCAGCAGGCTCGGGACAGGGAATCAGCCG. This codes for CASRLGTGNQP. The full CDR3 protein is CASRLGTGNQPQYF. This rearrangement joins TRBV7-2 to TRBJ2-3; TRBD1 aligns across 9 bases. The CDR3 goes on 3 residues after the read ends, and that part is filled in from the germline J gene. The CDR3 is 14 amino acids. CDR1 SGHTA and CDR2 FQGNSA come from the germline V gene.

As regards this clone: The read falls 3 residues short of the CDR3 end, and the missing part is taken from the germline J gene. This chain uses TRBV20-1 with TRBJ1-1; no reliable D call. Germline V gives CDR1 DFQATT, CDR2 SNEGSKA (reference sequence). This CDR3 comprises 13 residues. The sequenced CDR3 bases are TGCAGGGCTCTGGATAGCATGAACACTGAA. It is translated as CRALDSMNTE. The whole CDR3 reads CRALDSMNTEAFF.

A note on this clone: The DNA ends 3 residues before the CDR3 does, and the rest of the CDR3 is filled in from the germline J gene. Different DNA sequences within this sample yield the same CDR3. V gene TRBV2 combines with J gene TRBJ1-3; D gene unclear. Trimming stripped 3 bases from V and 0 bases from J, with 9 bases between. Per germline, CDR1 SNHLY and CDR2 FYNNEI. The CDR3 covers 15 residues. The sequenced part of the CDR3 DNA is TGTGCCAGCAGTGAGGGCGTAAACTCTGGAAACACC. Protein: CASSEGVNSGNT. The full CDR3 protein is CASSEGVNSGNTIYF.

Of note for this clone: The read halts 3 residues ahead of the CDR3 end, with the missing end drawn from the germline J gene. This chain connects TRBV2 to TRBJ1-2; D call uncertain. The CDR3 has 12 amino acids. V was cut by 4 bases and J by 5 bases, with 8 bases left in between. Germline-derived CDR1 and CDR2 are SNHLY and FYNNEI. The CDR3 here is CASSVTGYGYTF. The sequenced part of the CDR3 DNA is TGTGCCAGCAGTGTAACGGGTTATGGC.

About this clone itself: The missing CDR3 end, 3 residues past where the read stops, is filled in from the germline J gene. The chain joins TRBV6-2 or TRBV6-3 to TRBJ2-5, with D unclear. Germline V lookup: CDR1 MNHEY, CDR2 SVGEGT. The length of the CDR3 is 13 residues. With 7 bases removed from V and 3 bases from J, the gap between germline ends came to 12 bases. The CDR3 DNA, read in part, is TGTGCCAGCAAAAGCTGGGCTGAAGAGACC. The encoded protein is CASKSWAEET. The CDR3 as a whole reads CASKSWAEETQYF.

Comment on this clone: The read terminates 3 residues ahead of where the CDR3 ends, so the germline J gene completes it. The V call is TRBV10-3, the J call TRBJ2-5, with 7 bases that match TRBD1. V gave up 0 bases and J gave up 1 base; unmatched junction bases: 5. Germline V CDR1 and CDR2: ENHRY, SYGVKD. This CDR3 comprises 16 residues. Partial CDR3 DNA: TGTGCCATCAGTGAGTCGATTCGGGACAGCCAAGAGACC. Protein sequence: CAISESIRDSQET. The full CDR3 reads CAISESIRDSQETQYF.

This clone is called medium-sized based on its frequency. The CDR3 is cut off 3 residues early in the read; its end comes from the germline J gene. The genes are TRBV7-8 and TRBJ2-3, with D maybe TRBD1 (6 bases). Germline lookup yields CDR1 SGHVS and CDR2 FQNEAQ. This CDR3 is 15 amino acids long. V dropped 0 bases and J dropped 6 bases, with 13 bases sitting between them. The CDR3 sequence: CASSLARQGWDTQYF. The sequenced CDR3 bases are TGTGCCAGCAGCTTAGCGCGGCAGGGGTGGGATACG.

The covered CDR3 bases are TGTGCCAGCTCAGCAATCGGACAGGGTCTCTCTGGGGCCAACGTC. Residues: CASSAIGQGLSGANV. The complete CDR3 protein is CASSAIGQGLSGANVLTF. The chain uses TRBV18 and TRBJ2-6; TRBD1 matches at 8 bases. The read finishes 3 residues shy of the CDR3 end, and the germline J gene is used to complete it. This CDR3 has 18 residues. V shed 5 bases and J 0 bases; nucleotides not matched to a gene: 9. Per the germline V gene, CDR1 is KGHSH and CDR2 is LQKENI.

On this clone: The read comes to an end 3 residues before the CDR3 does, leaving the germline J gene to fill in the end. The rearrangement joins TRBV13 to TRBJ2-3; unclear D gene. Per the germline V gene, CDR1 is PRHDT and CDR2 is FYEKMQ (reference sequence). Trimming removed 5 bases from V and 0 bases from J, with 9 bases in between. CDR3 length: 14 amino acids. This CDR3 reads CASSTRSSTDTQYF. CDR3 DNA, as far as it was read: TGTGCCAGCAGCACTCGGTCTAGCACAGATACG.

Remarks on this clone: The CDR3 end falls 3 residues outside the read, so it is completed with the germline J gene. The chain couples TRBV6-4 to TRBJ1-5; the D gene is possibly TRBD1 (6 bases). In germline, CDR1 is MRHNA, CDR2 SNTAGT. Trimming removed 2 bases from V and 4 bases from J, with 12 bases in between. CDR3 length: 15 amino acids. Incomplete CDR3 DNA: TGTGCCAGCAGTGACACCCCGGACAGAAATCAGCCC. Amino acids: CASSDTPDRNQP. The entire CDR3 is CASSDTPDRNQPQHF.

As to this clone: The DNA ends 3 residues before the CDR3 does, and the rest of the CDR3 is filled in from the germline J gene. The rearrangement links TRBV5-6 to TRBJ2-7; the D gene is possibly TRBD1 (6 bases). The germline V gene encodes CDR1 SGHDT and CDR2 YYEEEE. This CDR3 has 13 amino acids. The V and J ends lost 2 bases and 5 bases respectively, with 11 bases between them. The CDR3 bases that were read are TGTGCCAGCAGCTTCCAGGGGTCCCACGAG. Translating gives CASSFQGSHE. The full CDR3 is CASSFQGSHEQYF.

Points on this clone: The sequence runs out 3 residues before the end of the CDR3; the remainder is reconstructed from the germline J gene. The gene calls are TRBV19 and TRBJ1-6; D may be TRBD1 (6 bases). This CDR3 contains 14 residues. The V gene lost 10 bases and the J gene lost 7 bases, with 17 bases spanning the gap. Germline CDR1 LNHDA, CDR2 SQIVND (reference sequence). Incomplete CDR3 DNA: TGTGCCACTTCGCGGCAGGGGTTGAATTCACCC. This translates into CATSRQGLNSP. The full-length CDR3 reads as CATSRQGLNSPLHF.

On this clone: The CDR3 goes on 3 residues after the read ends, and that part is filled in from the germline J gene. This chain links TRBV19 with TRBJ1-1; TRBD1 aligns across 7 bases. Germline assignment: CDR1 LNHDA and CDR2 SQIVND (reference sequence). There are 15 residues in the CDR3. V lost 6 bases and J lost 1; bases outside the gene matches: 8. The CDR3 bases that were read are TGTGCCAGTAGCAAACTCCGGGACAGGAACACTGAA. It is translated as CASSKLRDRNTE. The CDR3 in its entirety is CASSKLRDRNTEAFF. The whole variable domain, filled in from reference TRBV19 and TRBJ1-1, reads DGGITQSPKYLFRKEGQNVTLSCEQNLNHDAMYWYRQDPGQGLRLIYYSQIVNDFQKGDIAEGYSVSREKKESFPLTVTSAQKNPTAFYLCASSKLRDRNTEAFFGQGTRLTVV.

Comments on this clone: The read stops 3 residues short of the end of the CDR3; the missing end is completed from the germline J gene. The chain recombines TRBV7-6 with TRBJ2-1; 7 nucleotides match TRBD2. V shed 2 bases, J shed 2 bases, and the junction held 6 bases outside the gene matches. The V gene's germline CDR1 is SGHVS and CDR2 FNYEAQ. This CDR3 region has 16 residues. CDR3 sequence: CASSLYSGRTYNEQFF. CDR3 bases read: TGTGCCAGCAGCTTATATAGCGGGCGTACCTACAATGAG.

Comments on this clone: The read gets to within 3 residues of the CDR3 end, and the germline J gene fills in the rest. The chain combines TRBV5-6 with TRBJ1-6; 7 nucleotides align to TRBD1. CDR3 length equals 15 residues. The V segment lost 4 bases and the J segment 5 bases; nucleotides outside the gene matches: 6. Germline values: CDR1 SGHDT, CDR2 YYEEEE. Incomplete CDR3 DNA: TGTGCCAGCAGCCCGGGACAGCCGAATAATTCACCC. Amino acid sequence: CASSPGQPNNSP. The CDR3 in its entirety is CASSPGQPNNSPLHF.

In the case of this clone: The read halts 3 residues ahead of the CDR3 end, with the missing end drawn from the germline J gene. V is TRBV18 and J is TRBJ2-2; 8 nucleotides line up with TRBD1. The CDR3 totals 17 residues. CDR1 KGHSH and CDR2 LQKENI come from the germline V gene. Partial CDR3 DNA: TGTGCCAGCTCCCCCCTCCCTCAGGGGGCAACTAATGAAAAG. This sequence encodes CASSPLPQGATNEK. From start to end, the CDR3 is CASSPLPQGATNEKLFF.

As to this clone: The CDR3 end is not reached by the read, which stops 3 residues before it; the germline J gene fills it in. The V call is TRBV2, the J call TRBJ2-4, with 7 nucleotides matching TRBD1. The germline gives CDR1 SNHLY, CDR2 FYNNEI. Trimming at V came to 5 bases and at J to 7 bases, leaving 8 bases not matched to a gene. This CDR3 comprises 14 residues. The CDR3 sequence is CASSTGTAGNIQYF. The sequenced CDR3 bases are TGTGCCAGCAGTACCGGGACAGCAGGGAACATT.

As concerns this clone: From the germline J gene comes the end of the CDR3, since the read stops 3 residues before it. The genes are TRBV2 and TRBJ2-2; D remains unclear. CDR3 length equals 15 residues. The V end was cut by 3 bases, the J end by 4 bases, with 12 bases between. From germline, CDR1 is SNHLY and CDR2 FYNNEI. This chain's CDR3 is CASSDLSRVTGELFF. The part of the CDR3 DNA that was read is TGTGCCAGCAGTGACCTGTCGCGCGTCACCGGGGAG.

A remark on this clone: The read ends 3 residues shy of where the CDR3 ends; the end is completed using the germline J gene. The chain employs TRBV18 and TRBJ1-2; 8 positions agree with TRBD1. Germline V gene data show CDR1 as KGHSH and CDR2 as LQKENI. The CDR3 spans 15 residues. V shed 6 bases and J 4 bases; nucleotides not matched to a gene: 10. The CDR3 spells CASSLDRELSYGYTF. CDR3 DNA, as far as it was read: TGTGCCAGCTCGTTGGACAGGGAACTATCCTATGGC.

In the case of this clone: One end of the junction varies from germline; a read error may be responsible. The CDR3 extends 3 residues past the end of the read, so its final part is completed from the germline J gene. The chain couples TRBV7-9 to TRBJ1-2, with a tentative D call TRBD1 (5 bases). There are 14 residues in the CDR3. Germline V CDR1 and CDR2: SEHNR, FQNEAQ (reference sequence). The sequenced part of the CDR3 DNA is TGTTCCAGCAGCTTACACGGGGCGGGGGAGACC. It yields the protein CSSSLHGAGET. The entire CDR3 protein is CSSSLHGAGETYTF.

Worth noting for this clone: The read terminates 3 residues ahead of where the CDR3 ends, so the germline J gene completes it. The chain joins TRBV20-1 to TRBJ1-6, with 7 bases fitting TRBD1. In germline, CDR1 is DFQATT, CDR2 SNEGSKA (reference sequence). V was clipped by 0 bases and J by 7 bases; unmatched bases: 9. The CDR3 is 16 amino acids. CDR3: CSARDLLGGGNSPLHF. The part of the CDR3 DNA that was read is TGCAGTGCTAGAGATCTTTTAGGGGGCGGAAATTCACCC.

The CDR3 reads CASSFMGQGLAGQETQYF. The sequenced part of the CDR3 DNA is TGCGCCAGCAGCTTCATGGGGCAGGGACTAGCGGGACAAGAGACC. The V call is TRBV5-1, the J call TRBJ2-5; TRBD2 agrees at 13 bases. From the germline J gene comes the end of the CDR3, since the read stops 3 residues before it. V was pared by 2 bases and J by 2 bases, with 9 bases of the junction left unmatched. Germline loops: CDR1 SGHRS, CDR2 YFSETQ. CDR3 size: 18 residues.

The CDR3 DNA, read in part, is TGTGCCAGCAGCTTGGCGGGGCCGGGCAATCAGCCC. Translated, it gives CASSLAGPGNQP. The CDR3 as a whole reads CASSLAGPGNQPQHF. The gene calls are TRBV7-2 and TRBJ1-5; D is perhaps TRBD1 (5 bases). The CDR3 goes on 3 residues after the read ends, and that part is filled in from the germline J gene. The germline V gene encodes CDR1 SGHTA and CDR2 FQGNSA. The CDR3 spans 15 residues. V was trimmed by 3 bases and J by 2 bases, leaving 11 bases between them. The variable domain in full, completed from reference TRBV7-2 and TRBJ1-5, reads GAGVSQSPSNKVTEKGKDVELRCDPISGHTALYWYRQSLGQGLEFLIYFQGNSAPDKSGLPSDRFSAERTGGSVSTLTIQRTQQEDSAVYLCASSLAGPGNQPQHFGDGTRLSIL.

With respect to this clone: The sequence runs out 3 residues before the end of the CDR3; the remainder is reconstructed from the germline J gene. The rearrangement joins TRBV7-2 to TRBJ1-2, with D hard to call. CDR3 size: 15 residues. The germline V gene encodes CDR1 SGHTA and CDR2 FQGNSA. The CDR3 protein is CASSLFHGSNSDYTF. The DNA read from the CDR3 is TGTGCCAGCAGCCTATTCCACGGGTCAAACTCTGAC.

The CDR3 here is CASSTRPGTSGGNTGELFF. The CDR3 DNA, read in part, is TGTGCCAGTAGTACCCGTCCGGGGACTAGCGGGGGAAACACCGGGGAG. The chain recombines TRBV19 with TRBJ2-2; TRBD2 agrees at 14 bases. The read finishes 3 residues shy of the CDR3 end, and the germline J gene is used to complete it. The CDR3 runs 19 residues. The V and J ends lost 4 bases and 2 bases, in that order; junction bases with no gene match: 9. Germline V gene lookup returns CDR1 LNHDA and CDR2 SQIVND (reference sequence).